This TCR beta chain was sequenced for a study of blood T cells in healthy people across ages. Study-wide findings and caveats: Among T cells, TCR beta diversity per million cells dropped roughly linearly as age rose.

A few counts support this clonotype. Its target is not known. A second PCR of about 7 to 11 cycles used a sample-barcoded 5' primer and a J-beta primer mix. TCRdb fed the 5' RACE reads into MiXCR, producing one record per CDR3 protein. The repertoire holds hundreds of thousands of distinct CDR3 sequences, with more than 20% as singletons. V lost 1 base, J lost 6 bases, and 6 bases stayed unmatched. The V gene's germline CDR1 is KGHSH and CDR2 LQKENI. This CDR3 spans 15 amino acids. The same specimen was also included in a second study, on T cells of mothers and their children.

The sequence was obtained from a boy younger than 18 in good health. This rearrangement joins TRBV18 to TRBJ1-2; TRBD1 aligns across 9 bases. Sequenced material: blood. The CDR3 reads CASSPQRDRVHGYTF. The CDR3, as DNA: TGTGCCAGCTCACCACAAAGGGACAGGGTGCATGGCTACACCTTC.